These 17 T cell receptor beta chains were all obtained from the same sample, sequenced in a study of blood T cell repertoires in COVID-19. The data were produced by immunoSEQ multiplex PCR, yet TCRdb's version contains in-frame clones alone and is incomplete. The data show roughly 380,000 clones, about 90% seen once. Sequencing used PBMCs or T cells enriched from blood (not recorded which). All receptors come from a young woman who had recovered from COVID-19.

J is TRBJ2-7 and V is TRBV29-1; 8 bases line up with TRBD1. The CDR3 covers 12 residues. J lost 5 bases, V lost 6 bases, and 6 bases had no gene match. The germline V gene has CDR1 SQVTM and CDR2 ANQGSEA. As DNA, the CDR3 is TGCAGCGTCGACAGGGGTGGCAACGAGCAGTACTTC. It codes for CSVDRGGNEQYF.

The chain joins TRBV6-1 to TRBJ1-2; D is unresolved. V was clipped by 1 base and J by 14 bases, with 14 bases between them. Germline V gene sequence: CDR1 MNHNS, CDR2 SASEGT. The CDR3 is 12 amino acids. CDR3 nucleotide sequence: TGTGCCAGCAGTGAAGTTCTGGGCTTAGGAACCTTC. Translated: CASSEVLGLGTF.

The chain employs TRBV27 and TRBJ1-2, with D possibly being TRBD1 (6 bases). With 6 bases removed from V and 5 bases from J, the gap between germline ends came to 13 bases. Germline assignment: CDR1 MNHEY and CDR2 SMNVEV (reference sequence). The CDR3 extends over 13 amino acids. In nucleotides, the CDR3 is TGTGCCAGCAGCAACAGGGAAGGGTATGGCTACACCTTC. It specifies CASSNREGYGYTF.

The V call is TRBV7-9, the J call TRBJ2-7; TRBD1 might be the D (5 bases). V lost 5 bases, J lost 4 bases, and 18 bases lay in between. CDR3 length: 15 amino acids. Per germline, CDR1 SEHNR and CDR2 FQNEAQ (reference sequence). CDR3 in DNA: TGTGCCAGCAGCGGTCCTTTTGTAGGGGAATACGAGCAGTACTTC. Amino acid sequence: CASSGPFVGEYEQYF.

This clone was observed a single time. In DNA form, the CDR3 reads TGTGCCAGCAGCTTAGGACAGAGAGGGACTGAAGCTTTCTTT. This sequence encodes CASSLGQRGTEAFF. This chain joins TRBV13 and TRBJ1-1; no firm D call. Trimming stripped 0 bases from V and 5 bases from J, with 10 bases between. In germline, CDR1 is PRHDT, CDR2 FYEKMQ (reference sequence). CDR3 length: 14 residues.

This sequence joins TRBV7-9 and TRBJ2-2; D gene uncertain. Germline assignment: CDR1 SEHNR and CDR2 FQNEAQ (reference sequence). There are 12 residues in the CDR3. With 7 bases removed from V and 8 bases from J, the gap between germline ends came to 11 bases. DNA for the CDR3: TGTGCCAGCACCGTTGCGCCTGGGGAGCTGTTTTTT. Its translation is CASTVAPGELFF.

The V call is TRBV18, the J call TRBJ2-1; 7 nucleotides line up with TRBD2. The V segment lost 3 bases and the J segment 8 bases; nucleotides outside the gene matches: 7. The germline gives CDR1 KGHSH, CDR2 LQKENI. The CDR3 runs 14 residues. Here the CDR3 DNA reads TGTGCCAGCTCACCTCAGTGGGGAGGGGATGAGCAGTTCTTC. Its protein product is CASSPQWGGDEQFF. Full variable domain (remainder filled in from reference TRBV18 and TRBJ2-1): NAGVMQNPRHLVRRRGQEARLRCSPMKGHSHVYWYRQLPEEGLKFMVYLQKENIIDESGMPKERFSAEFPKEGPSILRIQQVVRGDSAAYFCASSPQWGGDEQFFGPGTRLTVL.

CDR3 nucleotide sequence: TGTGCCAGCAGTTACGTCGGAGGGCTCACCGGGGAGCTGTTTTTT. Protein product: CASSYVGGLTGELFF. The chain joins TRBV6-5 to TRBJ2-2; possibly TRBD2 for D (6 bases). Germline V gene data show CDR1 as MNHEY and CDR2 as SVGAGI. This CDR3 is built from 15 residues. The V gene lost 2 bases and the J gene lost 4 bases, with 11 bases spanning the gap.

The V call is TRBV29-1, the J call TRBJ2-7; TRBD2 is a possible D gene (6 bases). Trimming left V 5 bases short and J 4 bases short, with 15 bases between. The CDR3 extends over 13 amino acids. CDR1 and CDR2 from the germline V gene are SQVTM and ANQGSEA. The CDR3: CSVTGTGTYEQYF. CDR3 sequence (DNA): TGCAGCGTTACCGGGACCGGGACTTACGAGCAGTACTTC.

This clone has only one observation. This chain joins TRBV6-4 and TRBJ2-2, with D hard to call. Germline CDR1 MRHNA, CDR2 SNTAGT. V lost 0 bases to trimming and J lost 7 bases, with 12 bases between them. CDR3 size: 15 residues. In DNA form, the CDR3 reads TGTGCCAGCAGTGACTCTATTAGCAGCTTCGGGGAGCTGTTTTTT. This translates into CASSDSISSFGELFF.

The genes are TRBV5-1 and TRBJ1-1, with a weak D call TRBD1 (6 bases). The CDR3 spans 15 residues. V lost 6 bases and J lost 5, with 20 bases in between. Germline CDR1 is SGHRS and CDR2 is YFSETQ. This CDR3 reads CASTEGGGFRTEAFF. The DNA for the CDR3 is TGCGCCAGCACCGAGGGAGGGGGGTTTCGGACTGAAGCTTTCTTT.

This clone appeared a single time. The chain joins TRBV28 to TRBJ2-3; possible D gene TRBD2, 6 bases. V lost 4 bases and J 0 bases, leaving 11 bases between the germline ends. Germline V gene lookup returns CDR1 MDHEN and CDR2 SYDVKM. The CDR3 contains 15 residues. The CDR3: CASSYAGPSTDTQYF. As DNA, the CDR3 is TGTGCCAGCAGTTACGCGGGGCCTAGCACAGATACGCAGTATTTT.

The chain has TRBV6-5 and TRBJ2-1; D is perhaps TRBD2 (5 bases). Germline values: CDR1 MNHEY, CDR2 SVGAGI. Trimming removed 5 bases at V and 6 bases at J, with 11 bases between. The CDR3 has 13 residues. The CDR3 loop is CASSQTRLNEQFF. The CDR3 nucleotides read TGTGCCAGCAGTCAAACTAGGCTCAATGAGCAGTTCTTC.

The chain couples TRBV5-6 to TRBJ1-4, with 7 bases identical to TRBD1. Germline CDR1 reads SGHDT; CDR2 reads YYEEEE. The J segment lost 5 bases and the V segment lost 4 bases, leaving 2 bases of the junction unmatched. The CDR3 sequence is 13 residues long. The CDR3 reads CASSRGPNEKLFF. For the CDR3, the DNA is TGTGCCAGCAGCAGGGGGCCGAATGAAAAACTGTTTTTT.

The chain joins TRBV6-5 to TRBJ2-2; TRBD2 matches 9 bases. The CDR3 consists of 14 residues. In germline, CDR1 is MNHEY, CDR2 SVGAGI. The J segment lost 4 bases and the V segment lost 4 bases, leaving 1 base of the junction unmatched. The CDR3 spells CASSLLAGTGELFF. The CDR3 region has the DNA TGTGCCAGCAGTTTACTAGCGGGCACCGGGGAGCTGTTTTTT.

The CDR3 DNA follows: TGTGCCAGCAGCCCGGGACAGGGGGAAGAGGCTTTCTTT. Translated: CASSPGQGEEAFF. The V gene is TRBV7-9, the J gene TRBJ1-1, with 11 bases aligning to TRBD1. V lost 5 bases to trimming and J lost 11 bases; unmatched junction nucleotides: 7. The germline CDR1 and CDR2 sequences are SEHNR and FQNEAQ (reference sequence). The CDR3 spans 13 residues.

This chain's CDR3 is CASSISAGEAFF. As DNA, the CDR3 is TGTGCCAGTAGTATTTCGGCGGGTGAAGCTTTCTTT. The chain is built from TRBV19 and TRBJ1-1, with D uncertain. V was trimmed by 3 bases and J by 7 bases, leaving 9 bases between them. There are 12 residues in the CDR3. Germline lookup yields CDR1 LNHDA and CDR2 SQIVND (reference sequence).